These 3 T cell receptor beta chains were sequenced from one sample in a study of T cell responses to AZD1222 COVID-19 vaccine. The table came from immunoSEQ multiplex PCR; TCRdb's copy has only in-frame clones and leaves some out. The table records approximately 100,000 clones, roughly nine tenths of them present only once. The specimen was peripheral blood, collected on day 0 of AZD1222 vaccination. All receptors derive from an adult in good health.

The chain carries TRBV7-8 and TRBJ1-2, with unresolved D. The CDR3 spans 13 residues. Trimming shortened V by 1 base and J by 2 bases, and 5 bases separated the two germline ends. CDR1 is SGHVS, CDR2 FQNEAQ, per germline. CDR3 coding DNA: TGTGCCAGCAGCTTAGACGAGAACTATGGCTACACCTTC. Its translation is CASSLDENYGYTF.

This clone has a single count. The DNA for the CDR3 is TGTGCCAGCAGCTTTGACAGGGTAAATTCACCCCTCCACTTT. Its translation: CASSFDRVNSPLHF. The rearrangement uses TRBV7-8 and TRBJ1-6; 7 nucleotides align to TRBD1. V was clipped by 3 bases and J by 7 bases; unmatched bases: 3. The CDR3 runs 14 residues. Germline lookup yields CDR1 SGHVS and CDR2 FQNEAQ.

This chain uses TRBV27 with TRBJ2-2, with a weak D call TRBD2 (8 bases). CDR3 size: 17 residues. With 5 bases removed from V and 3 bases from J, the gap between germline ends came to 19 bases. Germline CDR1 MNHEY, CDR2 SMNVEV (reference sequence). The CDR3: CASSPPGRGLYTGELFF. Written as DNA, the CDR3 is TGTGCCAGCAGTCCCCCCGGGAGGGGGCTTTACACCGGGGAGCTGTTTTTT.